Below are 8 T cell receptor beta chains sequenced from a single sample in a study of lymphopenia after photon versus proton radiotherapy. Method: immunoSEQ multiplex PCR; TCRdb's copy keeps in-frame clones and lacks some. The data contain 77,000 or so clones, around 88% of them singletons. Material: peripheral blood, obtained from a patient treated with proton-based radiotherapy. The receptors derive from a man in his sixties with pancreatic cancer.

V and J are TRBV15 and TRBJ2-3; 8 positions agree with TRBD2. The CDR3 loop spans 17 amino acids. The V segment lost 0 bases and the J segment 4 bases; nucleotides outside the gene matches: 9. Germline CDR1 is LNHNV and CDR2 is YYDKDF (reference sequence). In nucleotides, the CDR3 is TGTGCCACCAGCAGAGATACCGGGACTAGTTATTCAGATACGCAGTATTTT. Encoded protein: CATSRDTGTSYSDTQYF.

CDR3 coding DNA: TGTGCCAGCAGCCCCGAGTTTAGCGGGAGAGGTACAGATACGCAGTATTTT. Translating gives CASSPEFSGRGTDTQYF. The chain couples TRBV7-9 to TRBJ2-3, with 9 bases matching TRBD2. With 5 bases clipped from V and 3 bases from J, the junction kept 12 bases outside the gene matches. In germline, CDR1 is SEHNR, CDR2 FQNEAQ (reference sequence). This CDR3 is built from 17 residues.

This chain joins TRBV5-1 and TRBJ2-2; 14 bases fit TRBD2. V shed 0 bases, J shed 4 bases, and the junction held 5 bases outside the gene matches. The CDR3 is 18 amino acids. The V gene's germline CDR1 is SGHRS and CDR2 YFSETQ. The CDR3 sequence is CASSLGLAGGPSTGELFF. Written as DNA, the CDR3 is TGCGCCAGCAGCTTGGGACTAGCGGGAGGGCCGAGCACCGGGGAGCTGTTTTTT.

The genes are TRBV19 and TRBJ1-3; 7 nucleotides agree with TRBD1. CDR1 and CDR2 (germline): LNHDA, SQIVND (reference sequence). This CDR3 has 15 amino acids. The junction had 7 bases not matched to a gene; V was cut back by 6 bases and J by 2 bases. CDR3 amino acids: CASRSGTATGNTIYF. The DNA for the CDR3 is TGTGCCAGTAGATCTGGGACAGCCACTGGAAACACCATATATTTT.

The gene calls are TRBV19 and TRBJ2-2; 8 nucleotides line up with TRBD2. CDR1 and CDR2 from the germline V gene are LNHDA and SQIVND (reference sequence). This CDR3 has 17 amino acids. With 6 bases clipped from V and 4 bases from J, the junction kept 13 bases outside the gene matches. The CDR3 DNA reads as TGTGCCAGTAGACGGCCAGCGGGGGAAATGGGCACCGGGGAGCTGTTTTTT. Translation: CASRRPAGEMGTGELFF.

CDR3 sequence: CASSEAPHEQYF. In nucleotides, the CDR3 is TGTGCCAGCAGTGAGGCCCCCCACGAGCAGTACTTC. This rearrangement joins TRBV6-5 to TRBJ2-7; D is undetermined. The V gene lost 5 bases and the J gene lost 5 bases, with 10 bases spanning the gap. Per the germline V gene, CDR1 is MNHEY and CDR2 is SVGAGI. The CDR3 has 12 residues.

The chain is built from TRBV27 and TRBJ2-7; D gene ambiguous. The CDR3 contains 13 residues. Germline V gives CDR1 MNHEY, CDR2 SMNVEV (reference sequence). The V end was cut by 0 bases, the J end by 4 bases, with 7 bases between. In nucleotides, the CDR3 is TGTGCCAGCAGTTTATCGTTAGCTTACGAGCAGTACTTC. Protein sequence: CASSLSLAYEQYF.

The chain recombines TRBV5-1 with TRBJ2-5; TRBD1 is a possible D gene (5 bases). The ends were cut back, 4 bases at V and 4 bases at J, with 14 bases in the middle. From germline, CDR1 is SGHRS and CDR2 YFSETQ. The CDR3 has 14 amino acids. The CDR3: CASSPGHLGETQYF. The CDR3, as DNA: TGCGCCAGCAGCCCTGGACACCTGGGAGAGACCCAGTACTTC.